Listed below are T cell receptor beta chains from one sample, sequenced in a study of T-cell reconstitution after alpha-beta-depleted transplantation in children. TCRdb re-called the PCR reads with MiXCR, one entry per CDR3 protein. The table lists about 980,000 distinct CDR3 sequences, about 30% of them singletons. Sequencing used PBMCs, mostly from graft donor cells, obtained 360 days after TCRalphabeta/CD19-depleted stem cell transplant. The receptors stem from a boy under two years old who had a stem cell transplant for SCID, so the T cells may come from the graft donor. Each CDR3 is given with its conserved first and last residue. The order of the fields is V gene, clone size, J gene, D gene, CDR3 protein, CDR3 DNA. A D gene is named only where the DNA matches it firmly. Expanded clones are given a class, and other clones once, few, many or no size at all.

TRBV5-1,few,TRBJ1-4,.,CASSLGTLVNEKLFF,TGCGCCAGCAGCTTAGGGACGCTAGTAAATGAAAAACTGTTTTTT
TRBV7-9,.,TRBJ2-1,.,CASSLGPRAGGQFF,TGTGCCAGCAGCTTAGGACCCCGGGCCGGCGGGCAGTTCTTC
TRBV15,few,TRBJ2-2,TRBD2,CATSTGLAGMLTGELFF,TGTGCCACCAGCACAGGTCTAGCGGGGATGCTCACCGGGGAGCTGTTTTTT
TRBV4-2,few,TRBJ2-1,.,CASSQDPGQEQFF,TGTGCCAGCAGCCAAGACCCAGGACAGGAGCAGTTCTTC
TRBV6-5,.,TRBJ2-5,.,CASSYSGVDKTQYF,TGTGCCAGCAGTTACTCCGGTGTGGACAAGACCCAGTACTTC
TRBV6-6,few,TRBJ2-7,.,CASSYPTGEQYF,TGTGCCAGCAGTTACCCTACGGGTGAGCAGTACTTC
TRBV5-6,.,TRBJ1-1,TRBD1,CASSDREQLNTEAFF,TGTGCCAGCAGCGACAGGGAGCAACTGAACACTGAAGCTTTCTTT
TRBV29-1,many,TRBJ1-1,.,CSGRRNTEAFF,TGCAGCGGACGGAGGAACACTGAAGCTTTCTTT
TRBV5-1,few,TRBJ2-4,TRBD2,CASSITGTSGGEGIQYF,TGCGCCAGCAGCATCACCGGGACTAGCGGGGGAGAAGGCATTCAGTACTTC
TRBV12-3/TRBV12-4,.,TRBJ1-1,.,CASRTSGNIASEAFF,TGTGCCAGCAGAACCTCTGGGAATATCGCCAGTGAAGCTTTCTTT
TRBV4-1,few,TRBJ1-6,.,CASSQDRGGYNSPLHF,TGCGCCAGCAGCCAAGATCGAGGGGGCTATAATTCACCCCTCCACTTT
TRBV15,few,TRBJ2-1,.,CATRKKATESNEQFF,TGTGCCACCAGGAAGAAAGCGACAGAGAGCAATGAGCAGTTCTTC
TRBV11-3,.,TRBJ2-7,TRBD2,CASSPHRGVTYEQYF,TGTGCCAGCAGCCCCCACCGGGGGGTAACCTACGAGCAGTACTTC
TRBV6-2/TRBV6-3,few,TRBJ2-5,.,CASSYLLVNIETQYF,TGTGCCAGCAGTTACCTACTAGTGAATATCGAGACCCAGTACTTC
TRBV10-2,few,TRBJ2-5,TRBD1,CASSEDREETQYF,TGCGCCAGCAGTGAGGACAGGGAAGAGACCCAGTACTTC
TRBV5-6,.,TRBJ2-6,.,CASSPRGANVLTF,TGTGCCAGCAGCCCGCGTGGGGCCAACGTCCTGACTTTC
TRBV3-1,few,TRBJ2-3,TRBD2,CASSQEKAGTSGGTDTQYF,TGTGCCAGCAGCCAAGAAAAGGCCGGGACTAGCGGGGGCACAGATACGCAGTATTTT
TRBV27,few,TRBJ2-5,TRBD2,CASSSTSGGETQYF,TGTGCCAGCAGTTCGACTAGCGGGGGAGAGACCCAGTACTTC
TRBV7-9,few,TRBJ2-2,TRBD1,CASSLAGQPTGELFF,TGTGCCAGCAGCTTAGCGGGACAGCCCACCGGGGAGCTGTTTTTT
TRBV29-1,.,TRBJ2-7,TRBD2,CSVTRNRGGTTYEQYF,TGCAGCGTCACGAGGAACCGGGGGGGGACTACCTACGAGCAGTACTTC
TRBV28,few,TRBJ2-7,.,CASSLIGPRGAYGEQYF,TGTGCCAGCAGTTTAATAGGTCCAAGAGGTGCTTACGGCGAGCAGTACTTC
TRBV20-1,.,TRBJ2-7,.,CSAIPDSSYEQYF,TGCAGTGCTATTCCAGATTCATCCTACGAGCAGTACTTC
TRBV5-5,few,TRBJ2-5,TRBD1,CASSSRTGASVETQYF,TGTGCCAGCAGCTCCAGGACAGGGGCATCGGTAGAGACCCAGTACTTC
TRBV29-1,few,TRBJ2-4,.,CSATNIGPPGSIQYF,TGCAGCGCCACTAATATCGGGCCCCCTGGGAGCATTCAGTACTTC
TRBV20-1,.,TRBJ2-7,TRBD2,CSARRSRAGGRYEQYF,TGCAGTGCTAGAAGATCCCGCGCGGGGGGCCGCTACGAGCAGTACTTC
TRBV9,.,TRBJ2-5,TRBD1,CASSRQGAGIETQYF,TGTGCCAGCAGCCGACAGGGGGCAGGGATAGAGACCCAGTACTTC